These 29 T cell receptor beta chains share one sample of origin, sequenced in a study of T cell responses to AZD1222 COVID-19 vaccine. Measured with immunoSEQ multiplex PCR; TCRdb has only the in-frame clones, and not every one. The sample shows over 100,000 clones, about 85% of them seen only once. The specimen comprised peripheral blood, sampled on day 0 of AZD1222 vaccination. The receptors originated from an adult in good health.

The chain employs TRBV28 and TRBJ1-1, with a possible D match to TRBD1 (6 bases). CDR1 and CDR2 (germline): MDHEN, SYDVKM. The CDR3 spans 14 residues. The V and J ends lost 3 bases and 11 bases respectively, with 19 bases between them. As DNA, the CDR3 is TGTGCCAGCAGTTTGGCTCGTCTGGGGGCTGGGGCTTTCTTT. Protein sequence: CASSLARLGAGAFF.

The CDR3 protein is CASRDRGPPLNTEAFF. The CDR3, as DNA: TGTGCCAGCAGGGACAGGGGGCCGCCATTGAACACTGAAGCTTTCTTT. The chain combines TRBV6-6 with TRBJ1-1, with TRBD1 identical over 11 bases. Trimming at V came to 6 bases and at J to 0 bases, leaving 6 bases not matched to a gene. The CDR3 consists of 16 residues. Germline CDR1 MNHNY, CDR2 SVGAGI (reference sequence).

The V gene is TRBV28, the J gene TRBJ1-1; the D gene is possibly TRBD1 (5 bases). CDR3 length: 15 amino acids. Germline V gene data show CDR1 as MDHEN and CDR2 as SYDVKM. V gave up 1 base and J gave up 5 bases, with 14 bases separating them. DNA for the CDR3: TGTGCCAGCAGTTTATCTGCAGGGAGTTCTACTGAAGCTTTCTTT. It encodes CASSLSAGSSTEAFF. Filled out from reference TRBV28 and TRBJ1-1, the complete variable domain reads DVKVTQSSRYLVKRTGEKVFLECVQDMDHENMFWYRQDPGLGLRLIYFSYDVKMKEKGDIPEGYSVSREKKERFSLILESASTNQTSMYLCASSLSAGSSTEAFFGQGTRLTVV.

The genes are TRBV10-2 and TRBJ1-1; TRBD1 aligns across 9 bases. CDR1 and CDR2 (germline): WSHSY, SAAADI. The CDR3 contains 14 residues. With V trimmed by 5 bases and J by 5 bases, 6 bases remained unmatched. CDR3 residues: CASSKTGGTTEAFF. For the CDR3, the DNA is TGCGCCAGCAGTAAAACAGGGGGCACGACTGAAGCTTTCTTT.

This clone has only a few counts. The rearrangement joins TRBV28 to TRBJ1-3, with 8 nucleotides matching TRBD1. V lost 5 bases, J lost 7 bases, and 7 bases stayed unmatched. CDR1 is MDHEN and CDR2 is SYDVKM in the germline V gene. CDR3 length: 14 amino acids. The chain's CDR3 is CASSLMDRANTIYF. The CDR3 DNA follows: TGTGCCAGCAGTCTAATGGACAGGGCGAACACCATATATTTT. Drawing the rest from reference TRBV28 and TRBJ1-3, the complete variable domain is DVKVTQSSRYLVKRTGEKVFLECVQDMDHENMFWYRQDPGLGLRLIYFSYDVKMKEKGDIPEGYSVSREKKERFSLILESASTNQTSMYLCASSLMDRANTIYFGEGSWLTVV.

The V gene is TRBV30, the J gene TRBJ1-3; 7 bases fit TRBD1. The V and J ends lost 5 bases and 0 bases, in that order; junction bases with no gene match: 7. The CDR3 extends over 15 amino acids. CDR1 is GTSNPN and CDR2 is SVGIG in the germline V gene (reference sequence). The DNA of the CDR3 is TGTGCCTGGCGGACAGGCCCCCTCTCTGGAAACACCATATATTTT. This sequence encodes CAWRTGPLSGNTIYF.

This clone was picked up one time. The rearrangement links TRBV5-8 to TRBJ2-5, with D unclear. Germline V gene data show CDR1 as SGHTS and CDR2 as YDEGEE. Trimming took off 3 bases at V and 2 bases at J, with 11 bases between the two ends. CDR3 length: 14 amino acids. CDR3 protein: CASSWGTPQETQYF. DNA for the CDR3: TGTGCCAGCAGCTGGGGAACTCCACAAGAGACCCAGTACTTC.

Notes on this clone: Within the sample, other DNA sequences also encode this same CDR3. DNA of the CDR3: TGTGCCAGTAGTACGGGTGGAAGCACAGATACGCAGTATTTT. Translated: CASSTGGSTDTQYF. This chain connects TRBV19 to TRBJ2-3; no definite D call. This CDR3 contains 14 residues. V was clipped by 4 bases and J by 0 bases, with 8 bases between them. Per the germline V gene, CDR1 is LNHDA and CDR2 is SQIVND (reference sequence).

The V call is TRBV10-3, the J call TRBJ2-7, with D possibly called TRBD1 or TRBD2 (5 bases each). The V gene lost 0 bases and the J gene lost 6 bases, with 9 bases spanning the gap. This CDR3 has 13 amino acids. Germline V gene sequence: CDR1 ENHRY, CDR2 SYGVKD. In DNA, the CDR3 is TGTGCCATCAGTGAGTCGCTGGGGGTCGAGCAGTACTTC. Protein sequence: CAISESLGVEQYF.

This clone was counted a few times. The chain uses TRBV2 and TRBJ1-1; tentative D call: TRBD1 (5 bases). This CDR3 region has 13 residues. V lost 6 bases, J lost 8 bases, and 16 bases lay in between. The V gene's germline CDR1 is SNHLY and CDR2 FYNNEI. CDR3 residues: CASRTGARREAFF. In DNA form, the CDR3 reads TGTGCCAGCAGGACCGGGGCGAGGAGAGAAGCTTTCTTT. The full variable domain, completed using reference TRBV2 and TRBJ1-1, is EPEVTQTPSHQVTQMGQEVILRCVPISNHLYFYWYRQILGQKVEFLVSFYNNEISEKSEIFDDQFSVERPDGSNFTLKIRSTKLEDSAMYFCASRTGARREAFFGQGTRLTVV.

J is TRBJ1-2 and V is TRBV28; D is unclear. Trimming took off 2 bases at V and 2 bases at J, with 6 bases between the two ends. Germline values: CDR1 MDHEN, CDR2 SYDVKM. This CDR3 has 13 residues. The CDR3 sequence is CASSLKDNYGYTF. Here the CDR3 DNA reads TGTGCCAGCAGTTTAAAGGACAACTATGGCTACACCTTC.

CDR3 in amino acids: CATSLGAQETQYF. The CDR3 coding sequence is TGTGCCACCAGTCTCGGAGCCCAAGAGACCCAGTACTTC. The chain carries TRBV24-1 and TRBJ2-5; D is ambiguous. Germline V gene lookup returns CDR1 KGHDR and CDR2 SFDVKD. This CDR3 has 13 residues. Trimming shortened V by 6 bases and J by 1 base, and 8 bases separated the two germline ends.

The rearrangement uses TRBV2 and TRBJ2-2; D is perhaps TRBD1 (5 bases). V lost 6 bases and J 5 bases, leaving 16 bases between the germline ends. The germline CDR1 and CDR2 sequences are SNHLY and FYNNEI. This CDR3 has 15 amino acids. CDR3 region: CASRDHTKGTGELFF. The CDR3 region has the DNA TGTGCCAGCAGAGACCACACCAAGGGGACCGGGGAGCTGTTTTTT.

This chain uses TRBV28 with TRBJ1-1, with D tentatively TRBD1 (5 bases). V shed 0 bases and J shed 5 bases, with 7 bases lying between them. The CDR3 spans 13 residues. From germline, CDR1 is MDHEN and CDR2 SYDVKM. Written as DNA, the CDR3 is TGTGCCAGCAGTTTATGGGGGGGGACTGAAGCTTTCTTT. Its protein product is CASSLWGGTEAFF.

The chain combines TRBV28 with TRBJ2-3, with D possibly matching TRBD2 (5 bases). Germline assignment: CDR1 MDHEN and CDR2 SYDVKM. V gave up 5 bases and J gave up 4 bases, with 13 bases separating them. The CDR3 is made up of 14 amino acids. This CDR3 is CASSPGNKPDTQYF. Here the CDR3 DNA reads TGTGCCAGCAGTCCGGGGAACAAACCAGATACGCAGTATTTT.

CDR3 residues: CASSPIPAPGNTIYF. Here the CDR3 DNA reads TGTGCCAGCTCCCCTATCCCGGCCCCTGGAAACACCATATATTTT. The chain uses TRBV18 and TRBJ1-3; D is unresolved. Germline V gives CDR1 KGHSH, CDR2 LQKENI. The CDR3 consists of 15 residues. The V gene lost 6 bases and the J gene lost 2 bases, with 14 bases spanning the gap. Based on the CDR3 plus reference TRBV18 and TRBJ1-3, the full variable domain is NAGVMQNPRHLVRRRGQEARLRCSPMKGHSHVYWYRQLPEEGLKFMVYLQKENIIDESGMPKERFSAEFPKEGPSILRIQQVVRGDSAAYFCASSPIPAPGNTIYFGEGSWLTVV.

The genes are TRBV7-2 and TRBJ1-5; 7 bases line up with TRBD1. Germline assignment: CDR1 SGHTA and CDR2 FQGNSA. J was trimmed by 7 bases and V by 2 bases; bases with no gene match: 5. There are 14 residues in the CDR3. CDR3 nucleotide sequence: TGTGCCAGCAGCTTACGAGGGGGCCGGCAGCCCCAGCATTTT. The encoded protein is CASSLRGGRQPQHF.

This rearrangement joins TRBV21-1 to TRBJ1-4; TRBD1 is the table's D call and was not checked against the DNA. TRBV21-1 is described as a pseudogene. This CDR3 region has 15 residues. CDR3 sequence (DNA): TGTGCCAGCAGCAATTCGACAGCAACTAATGAAAAACTGTTTTTT. Translated, it gives CASSNSTATNEKLFF.

The chain carries TRBV28 and TRBJ1-3; maybe TRBD1 (6 bases). Trimming pared 7 bases from V and 4 bases from J, leaving 11 bases between. CDR3 length equals 13 residues. Looked up from germline, CDR1 is MDHEN and CDR2 is SYDVKM. CDR3 in amino acids: CASTRGSGNTIYF. CDR3 in DNA: TGTGCCAGCACCAGGGGATCAGGAAACACCATATATTTT. Complete variable domain (other parts from reference TRBV28 and TRBJ1-3): DVKVTQSSRYLVKRTGEKVFLECVQDMDHENMFWYRQDPGLGLRLIYFSYDVKMKEKGDIPEGYSVSREKKERFSLILESASTNQTSMYLCASTRGSGNTIYFGEGSWLTVV.

The V gene is TRBV5-6, the J gene TRBJ2-2; 13 bases are shared with TRBD2. Per germline, CDR1 SGHDT and CDR2 YYEEEE. The CDR3 runs 15 residues. V gave up 2 bases and J gave up 6 bases; unmatched junction bases: 1. CDR3 protein: CASSLGLAGAGELFF. In DNA form, the CDR3 reads TGTGCCAGCAGCTTAGGACTAGCGGGAGCCGGGGAGCTGTTTTTT.

The chain links TRBV6-1 to TRBJ1-5; no reliable D call. CDR1 MNHNS and CDR2 SASEGT come from the germline V gene. This CDR3 has 17 amino acids. Trimming took 1 base from V and 3 from J, leaving 16 bases between them. The CDR3 loop is CASSEVRGRKINQPQHF. The CDR3 DNA reads TGTGCCAGCAGTGAAGTGAGAGGACGGAAGATCAATCAGCCCCAGCATTTT.

The rearrangement links TRBV2 to TRBJ1-2; D is unclear. This CDR3 spans 12 amino acids. V was trimmed by 7 bases and J by 2 bases, leaving 8 bases between them. Germline CDR1 reads SNHLY; CDR2 reads FYNNEI. CDR3 DNA: TGTGCCAGCAAAGTGAACAACTATGGCTACACCTTC. It specifies CASKVNNYGYTF.

The chain recombines TRBV11-2 with TRBJ1-4, with D unclear. Per the germline V gene, CDR1 is SGHAT and CDR2 is FQNNGV. This CDR3 is 15 amino acids long. Trimming cost V 5 bases and J 0 bases, with 10 bases left between them. CDR3 DNA sequence: TGTGCCAGCAGCCGCCCCCAATCAACTAATGAAAAACTGTTTTTT. It codes for CASSRPQSTNEKLFF.

J is TRBJ1-1 and V is TRBV15; D gene unclear. CDR1 is LNHNV, CDR2 YYDKDF, per germline (reference sequence). V dropped 0 bases and J dropped 1 base, with 6 bases sitting between them. The CDR3 spans 14 residues. CDR3 region: CATSRDLGNTEAFF. Here the CDR3 DNA reads TGTGCCACCAGCAGAGATTTGGGGAACACTGAAGCTTTCTTT.

This clone was detected only once. The DNA is omitted, as the CDR3 cannot be located on it reliably, and the CDR3 follows TCRdb's listing. This sequence joins TRBV23-1 and TRBJ1-1; the DNA was not used to check the table's D call, TRBD1. TRBV23-1 is treated as an ORF (open reading frame) with a function not yet certain. The CDR3 length is 20 residues, termini included. The CDR3 spells CASITGRMLRAEAFFTEAFF.

The chain employs TRBV29-1 and TRBJ2-1; TRBD2 agrees at 8 bases. The trim removed 5 bases at V and 9 bases at J, leaving 15 bases unmatched. The germline V gene has CDR1 SQVTM and CDR2 ANQGSEA. The CDR3 is 15 amino acids. CDR3: CSVPSGSESYGEQFF. The CDR3, as DNA: TGCAGCGTTCCCAGCGGGAGCGAATCTTACGGTGAGCAGTTCTTC.

The chain employs TRBV28 and TRBJ1-2; 9 positions match TRBD1. V dropped 1 base and J dropped 4; count of bases not matched to a gene: 1. The CDR3 is 14 amino acids. CDR1 and CDR2 (germline): MDHEN, SYDVKM. CDR3 nucleotides: TGTGCCAGCAGTTTATTGGACAGGGGCTATGGCTACACCTTC. Translating gives CASSLLDRGYGYTF.

The chain couples TRBV7-2 to TRBJ2-7; TRBD2 matches at 7 bases. J gave up 4 bases and V 5 bases, and 14 bases lay outside the gene matches. The CDR3 loop spans 16 amino acids. The V gene's germline CDR1 is SGHTA and CDR2 FQGNSA. The CDR3 sequence is CASSLGLAAHGYEQYF. The CDR3 bases are TGTGCCAGCAGCCTAGGGCTAGCGGCCCATGGTTACGAGCAGTACTTC. The entire variable domain, with the rest obtained from reference TRBV7-2 and TRBJ2-7, is as follows: GAGVSQSPSNKVTEKGKDVELRCDPISGHTALYWYRQSLGQGLEFLIYFQGNSAPDKSGLPSDRFSAERTGGSVSTLTIQRTQQEDSAVYLCASSLGLAAHGYEQYFGPGTRLTVT.

The chain couples TRBV2 to TRBJ2-7; 7 bases agree with TRBD1. The V and J ends lost 10 bases and 1 base, in that order; junction bases with no gene match: 10. Germline V gives CDR1 SNHLY, CDR2 FYNNEI. The CDR3 spans 14 residues. Here the CDR3 reads CATSSGTESYEQYF. The CDR3 DNA sequence: TGTGCCACCTCGTCCGGGACAGAGTCCTACGAGCAGTACTTC.